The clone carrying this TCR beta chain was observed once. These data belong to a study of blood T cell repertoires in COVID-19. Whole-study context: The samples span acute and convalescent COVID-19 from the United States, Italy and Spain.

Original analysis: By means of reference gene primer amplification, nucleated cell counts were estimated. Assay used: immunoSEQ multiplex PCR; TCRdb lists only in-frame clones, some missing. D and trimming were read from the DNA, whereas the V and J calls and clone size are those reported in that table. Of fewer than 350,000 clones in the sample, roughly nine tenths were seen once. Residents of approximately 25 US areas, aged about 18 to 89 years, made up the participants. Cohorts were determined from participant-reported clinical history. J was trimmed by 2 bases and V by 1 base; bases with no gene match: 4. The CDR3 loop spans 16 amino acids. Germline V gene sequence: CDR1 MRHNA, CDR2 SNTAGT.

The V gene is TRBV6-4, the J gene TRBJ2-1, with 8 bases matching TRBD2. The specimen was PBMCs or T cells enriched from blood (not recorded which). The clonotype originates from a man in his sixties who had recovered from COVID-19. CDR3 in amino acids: CASSDFGREAYNEQFF. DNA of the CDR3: TGTGCCAGCAGTGACTTTGGGCGGGAGGCCTACAATGAGCAGTTCTTC.